Listed here are 10 T cell receptor beta chains from one sample, sequenced in a study of shared clonotypes between healthy human individuals. Libraries were prepared by immunoSEQ multiplex PCR; TCRdb keeps only in-frame clonotypes and omits some of them. In the table there are roughly 1 million clones, about 76% of which are singletons. Sequencing used memory CD4+ T cells sorted from blood. The subset is: CD45RA-negative fraction. The source is a man between 18 and 29 years old in good health.

J is TRBJ2-7 and V is TRBV27; D is unclear. The CDR3 sequence is 13 residues long. Germline values: CDR1 MNHEY, CDR2 SMNVEV (reference sequence). Trimming pared 2 bases from V and 7 bases from J, leaving 12 bases between. The CDR3 DNA is TGTGCCAGCAGTTTAATGCTGAACACTGAGCAGTACTTC. Amino acids: CASSLMLNTEQYF.

The rearrangement joins TRBV5-1 to TRBJ2-5, with D perhaps TRBD2 (5 bases). Germline V gene sequence: CDR1 SGHRS, CDR2 YFSETQ. This CDR3 region has 17 residues. Trimming took off 1 base at V and 5 bases at J, with 21 bases between the two ends. CDR3 bases: TGCGCCAGCAGCTTGCTCAGCCAGCGGAAGGGTTCGGAGACCCAGTACTTC. Its translation: CASSLLSQRKGSETQYF.

This sequence joins TRBV7-2 and TRBJ2-3, with D possibly being TRBD1 (5 bases). The CDR3 extends over 15 amino acids. Trimming took 1 base from V and 3 from J, leaving 11 bases between them. The V gene's germline CDR1 is SGHTA and CDR2 FQGNSA. CDR3 DNA sequence: TGTGCCAGCAGCTTAGAGGGGTTTCTTACAGATACGCAGTATTTT. Amino acid sequence: CASSLEGFLTDTQYF.

V usage is TRBV7-8 and J usage is TRBJ1-1; D ambiguous. CDR3 length: 16 amino acids. The ends were cut back, 1 base at V and 3 bases at J, with 15 bases in the middle. Looked up from germline, CDR1 is SGHVS and CDR2 is FQNEAQ. CDR3 sequence (DNA): TGTGCCAGCAGCTTAGAAGGCCGGGGAAGGTACACTGAAGCTTTCTTT. This encodes CASSLEGRGRYTEAFF.

V is TRBV30 and J is TRBJ2-5, with TRBD1 as a possible D gene (5 bases). The V end lost 3 bases, the J end lost 4 bases, and 12 bases lay between the germline ends. The V gene's germline CDR1 is GTSNPN and CDR2 SVGIG (reference sequence). This CDR3 spans 13 amino acids. The DNA for the CDR3 is TGTGCCTGGAGGACAGTCACTACAGAGACCCAGTACTTC. It specifies CAWRTVTTETQYF.

This clone has just a few counts. The chain employs TRBV6-1 and TRBJ2-1; the D is unclear. Germline-derived CDR1 and CDR2 are MNHNS and SASEGT. The V end lost 4 bases, the J end lost 0 bases, and 7 bases lay between the germline ends. The CDR3 runs 14 residues. CDR3 residues: CASSAGFSYNEQFF. The CDR3 DNA follows: TGTGCCAGCAGTGCAGGTTTCTCCTACAATGAGCAGTTCTTC.

CDR3 sequence reads: CASSLNYRDRGAPETQYF. The CDR3 DNA follows: TGTGCCAGCAGTTTAAATTACCGGGACAGGGGGGCTCCCGAGACCCAGTACTTC. V usage is TRBV28 and J usage is TRBJ2-5; 11 bases match TRBD1. V dropped 2 bases and J dropped 5; count of bases not matched to a gene: 13. From germline, CDR1 is MDHEN and CDR2 SYDVKM. The CDR3 is 18 amino acids. The full variable domain, with the rest looked up from reference TRBV28 and TRBJ2-5, is DVKVTQSSRYLVKRTGEKVFLECVQDMDHENMFWYRQDPGLGLRLIYFSYDVKMKEKGDIPEGYSVSREKKERFSLILESASTNQTSMYLCASSLNYRDRGAPETQYFGPGTRLLVL.

This clone has only one observation. This chain links TRBV28 with TRBJ1-2; TRBD1 matches at 9 bases. The CDR3 has 13 residues. The V and J ends lost 6 bases and 7 bases, in that order; junction bases with no gene match: 6. Germline V gene lookup returns CDR1 MDHEN and CDR2 SYDVKM. Here the CDR3 reads CASRWKGQGGYTF. The CDR3 region has the DNA TGTGCCAGCAGGTGGAAGGGACAGGGTGGCTACACCTTC.

The CDR3 loop reads CASSRQGAGETQYF. Here the CDR3 DNA reads TGCGCCAGCTCCAGACAGGGGGCGGGAGAGACCCAGTACTTC. This chain links TRBV5-1 with TRBJ2-5; TRBD1 matches 10 bases. The V gene's germline CDR1 is SGHRS and CDR2 YFSETQ. The J segment lost 4 bases and the V segment lost 7 bases, leaving 7 bases of the junction unmatched. The CDR3 loop spans 14 amino acids.

This chain connects TRBV6-1 to TRBJ1-2, with 9 bases fitting TRBD1. The junction had 13 bases not matched to a gene; V was cut back by 3 bases and J by 2 bases. The length of the CDR3 is 18 residues. The germline V gene has CDR1 MNHNS and CDR2 SASEGT. This CDR3 reads CASSDPRDRALVNYGYTF. The CDR3 nucleotides are TGTGCCAGCAGTGACCCCAGGGACAGGGCCCTGGTAAACTATGGCTACACCTTC.